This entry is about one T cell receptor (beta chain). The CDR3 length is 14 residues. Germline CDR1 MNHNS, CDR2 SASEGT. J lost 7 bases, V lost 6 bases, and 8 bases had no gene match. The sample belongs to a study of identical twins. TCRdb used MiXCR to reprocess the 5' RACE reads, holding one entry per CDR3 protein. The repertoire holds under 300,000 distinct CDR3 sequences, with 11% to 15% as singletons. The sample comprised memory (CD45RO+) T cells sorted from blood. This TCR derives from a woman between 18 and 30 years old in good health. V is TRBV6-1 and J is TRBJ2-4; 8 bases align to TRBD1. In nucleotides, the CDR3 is TGTGCCAGCAGCCGACAGGGGACGTTTAACATTCAGTACTTC. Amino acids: CASSRQGTFNIQYF.